Presented here are 27 T cell receptor beta chains from one specimen sequenced in a study of control samples from healthy donors and cancer patients. Produced via immunoSEQ multiplex PCR; TCRdb's table is partial and in-frame only. Of 390,000 or so clones in the sample, around nine tenths were seen once. Material for sequencing was PBMCs. The origin of the receptors is a man in his forties or fifties with head and neck cancer.

The CDR3 spells CASSTGTLPPGNTIYF. The CDR3 nucleotides read TGTGCCAGCAGCACAGGGACCCTACCTCCTGGAAACACCATATATTTT. V and J are TRBV5-6 and TRBJ1-3; the D gene is possibly TRBD1 (6 bases). The CDR3 covers 16 residues. Germline V gives CDR1 SGHDT, CDR2 YYEEEE. Trimming stripped 4 bases from V and 2 bases from J, with 16 bases between.

The chain links TRBV19 to TRBJ1-5; 7 bases are a match to TRBD1. Germline values: CDR1 LNHDA, CDR2 SQIVND (reference sequence). V lost 6 bases to trimming and J lost 5 bases; unmatched junction nucleotides: 7. This CDR3 is built from 14 residues. CDR3 sequence (DNA): TGTGCCAGTAGAAAGACAGGGTGGGATCAGCCCCAGCATTTT. Its protein is CASRKTGWDQPQHF.

This clone occurred a few times. This sequence joins TRBV30 and TRBJ2-5; D perhaps matches TRBD2 (6 bases). The CDR3 covers 13 residues. Trimming took off 3 bases at V and 5 bases at J, with 13 bases between the two ends. Germline V gene data show CDR1 as GTSNPN and CDR2 as SVGIG (reference sequence). The chain's CDR3 is CAWSRLRGETQYF. CDR3 nucleotide sequence: TGTGCCTGGAGCAGACTTCGGGGGGAGACCCAGTACTTC.

The gene calls are TRBV5-1 and TRBJ2-2, with TRBD1 identical over 8 bases. V gave up 0 bases and J gave up 5 bases; unmatched junction bases: 3. Germline lookup yields CDR1 SGHRS and CDR2 YFSETQ. This CDR3 is 15 amino acids long. The CDR3 DNA is TGCGCCAGCAGCTTGGGACAGGGGACGACCGGGGAGCTGTTTTTT. It encodes CASSLGQGTTGELFF.

The chain employs TRBV4-3 and TRBJ2-7, with 7 bases aligning to TRBD2. Germline trimming cut 0 bases from V and 6 bases from J; bases unmatched to any gene: 5. This CDR3 comprises 14 residues. Germline V gives CDR1 LGHNA, CDR2 YSLEER. CDR3 coding DNA: TGCGCCAGCAGCCAAGAGTGGGACTACGGCGAGCAGTACTTC. Translating it yields CASSQEWDYGEQYF.

This chain joins TRBV19 and TRBJ2-7; TRBD1 matches 7 bases. The CDR3 consists of 16 residues. Unmatched junction bases numbered 12, after V lost 3 bases and J lost 4 bases. Per germline, CDR1 LNHDA and CDR2 SQIVND (reference sequence). The CDR3 nucleotides are TGTGCCAGTAGTATCCGGGACAGATCTCTAGGGTACGAGCAGTACTTC. This codes for CASSIRDRSLGYEQYF.

CDR3 DNA sequence: TGTGCCAGCAGTTACCGGGACAGGGACCAGCCCCAGCATTTT. Translating gives CASSYRDRDQPQHF. The V call is TRBV6-6, the J call TRBJ1-5; 9 bases line up with TRBD1. Germline loops: CDR1 MNHNY, CDR2 SVGAGI (reference sequence). The CDR3 length is 14 residues. The V gene end was trimmed by 2 bases and the J gene end by 7 bases; junction bases not matched to a gene: 3.

A word on this clone: Distinct nucleotide sequences in the sample also encode this CDR3. This chain joins TRBV19 and TRBJ2-3, with no clear D. V was pared by 5 bases and J by 4 bases, with 4 bases between. The CDR3 runs 11 residues. Germline lookup yields CDR1 LNHDA and CDR2 SQIVND (reference sequence). CDR3 in DNA: TGTGCCAGTAGTTCCGCAGATACGCAGTATTTT. It is translated as CASSSADTQYF.

The genes are TRBV27 and TRBJ1-1; D not certain. The CDR3 spans 14 residues. The germline gives CDR1 MNHEY, CDR2 SMNVEV (reference sequence). With 5 bases removed from V and 4 bases from J, the gap between germline ends came to 14 bases. This chain's CDR3 is CASSLRTVGTEAFF. The CDR3 DNA sequence: TGTGCCAGCAGTCTAAGAACGGTGGGCACTGAAGCTTTCTTT.

Regarding this clone: This sample also contains other DNA sequences that code for the same CDR3. The J gene is TRBJ1-5, the V gene TRBV12-3 or TRBV12-4; D ambiguous. Trimming pared 5 bases from V and 1 base from J, leaving 6 bases between. The CDR3 spans 13 residues. The CDR3 coding sequence is TGTGCCAGCAGTCTGACCAGCAATCAGCCCCAGCATTTT. This sequence encodes CASSLTSNQPQHF.

This clone came up once. CDR3 nucleotide sequence: TGTGCCAGCAGCCAGGGACTAGCGGGAGGCATTGAGCAGTTCTTC. Translation gives CASSQGLAGGIEQFF. The rearrangement uses TRBV14 and TRBJ2-1; 15 nucleotides line up with TRBD2. J was trimmed by 9 bases and V by 3 bases; bases with no gene match: 3. Germline values: CDR1 SGHDN, CDR2 FVKESK. The CDR3 loop spans 15 amino acids.

This clone appeared once. The rearrangement joins TRBV28 to TRBJ2-5; TRBD2 matches 7 bases. Germline V gene sequence: CDR1 MDHEN, CDR2 SYDVKM. The length of the CDR3 is 15 residues. J was trimmed by 4 bases and V by 4 bases; bases with no gene match: 9. CDR3 coding DNA: TGTGCCAGCAGTTCCCGGGAGGCAGGGCGAGAGACCCAGTACTTC. Protein: CASSSREAGRETQYF.

This chain joins TRBV24-1 and TRBJ2-4; TRBD1 might be the D (6 bases). The CDR3 is 14 amino acids. V was shortened by 4 bases and J by 7 bases, with 13 bases between the two germline ends. CDR1 is KGHDR, CDR2 SFDVKD, per germline. The CDR3 loop reads CATSEGTGSNIQYF. The CDR3 DNA reads TGTGCCACCAGTGAGGGTACAGGGAGTAACATTCAGTACTTC.

V and J are TRBV6-5 and TRBJ2-7; 7 bases fit TRBD1. The CDR3 contains 14 residues. Trimming removed 6 bases from V and 2 bases from J; junction bases left unmatched: 7. CDR1 and CDR2 from the germline V gene are MNHEY and SVGAGI. The CDR3 region is CASSFDRETYEQYF. As DNA, the CDR3 is TGTGCCAGCAGCTTTGACAGGGAAACCTACGAGCAGTACTTC.

The CDR3 DNA sequence: TGTGCCAGTAGTATACCCACTAGCAGCACAGATACGCAGTATTTT. Translated, it gives CASSIPTSSTDTQYF. This rearrangement joins TRBV19 to TRBJ2-3, with D possibly being TRBD2 (6 bases). V was pared by 2 bases and J by 0 bases, with 9 bases between. This CDR3 is 15 amino acids long. Germline V CDR1 and CDR2: LNHDA, SQIVND (reference sequence).

The rearrangement uses TRBV30 and TRBJ1-4, with D maybe TRBD1 (6 bases). V gave up 1 base and J gave up 7 bases, with 10 bases separating them. Germline V gene data show CDR1 as GTSNPN and CDR2 as SVGIG (reference sequence). This CDR3 has 13 residues. The chain's CDR3 is CAWSGQVGEKLFF. The DNA for the CDR3 is TGTGCCTGGAGTGGACAGGTTGGTGAAAAACTGTTTTTT.

V gene TRBV19 combines with J gene TRBJ1-5, with D possibly TRBD1 on 5 matching bases. The germline V gene has CDR1 LNHDA and CDR2 SQIVND (reference sequence). The CDR3 has 13 residues. Trimming took 7 bases from V and 6 from J, leaving 13 bases between them. CDR3 protein: CASTPGGFQPQHF. In DNA form, the CDR3 reads TGTGCCAGTACCCCCGGGGGGTTTCAGCCCCAGCATTTT.

The CDR3 reads CASSQEIKNIQYF. The DNA for the CDR3 is TGCGCCAGCAGCCAAGAGATTAAAAACATTCAGTACTTC. This chain joins TRBV4-3 and TRBJ2-4; no reliable D call. Germline assignment: CDR1 LGHNA and CDR2 YSLEER. The CDR3 extends over 13 amino acids. V gave up 0 bases and J gave up 4 bases, with 4 bases separating them.

The chain links TRBV3-1 (or the pseudogene TRBV3-2) to TRBJ2-7; the D gene is possibly TRBD1 (6 bases). The CDR3 covers 13 residues. Trimming took off 4 bases at V and 2 bases at J, with 9 bases between the two ends. Per germline, CDR1 LGHDT and CDR2 YNNKEL (reference sequence). CDR3 protein: CASSLRGPYEQYF. The CDR3 DNA sequence: TGTGCCAGCAGCCTCAGGGGTCCCTACGAGCAGTACTTC.

V and J are TRBV6-2 or TRBV6-3 and TRBJ2-1; 9 nucleotides agree with TRBD1. The CDR3 is 16 amino acids. J was trimmed by 5 bases and V by 4 bases; bases with no gene match: 9. Germline CDR1 and CDR2: MNHEY and SVGEGT. Written as DNA, the CDR3 is TGTGCCAGCAGTTTCACCGGGACAGGGAAAAACAATGAGCAGTTCTTC. This encodes CASSFTGTGKNNEQFF.

The chain links TRBV28 to TRBJ1-3; D is unresolved. Deletions cut 5 bases from V and 1 base from J, with 6 bases between. CDR1 is MDHEN, CDR2 SYDVKM, per germline. CDR3 length: 13 amino acids. CDR3 amino acids: CASSVGSGNTIYF. The DNA for the CDR3 is TGTGCCAGCAGTGTAGGGTCTGGAAACACCATATATTTT.

The genes are TRBV5-6 and TRBJ1-5, with D unclear. The CDR3 is made up of 14 amino acids. Deletions cut 0 bases from V and 5 bases from J, with 9 bases between. Germline V gives CDR1 SGHDT, CDR2 YYEEEE. The DNA of the CDR3 is TGTGCCAGCAGCTTGGGTGACTGGGATCAGCCCCAGCATTTT. Amino acid sequence: CASSLGDWDQPQHF.

The chain carries TRBV5-5 and TRBJ2-3; TRBD1 matches 7 bases. Per the germline V gene, CDR1 is SGHKS and CDR2 is YYEKEE (reference sequence). The CDR3 is 16 residues long. The junction had 11 bases not matched to a gene; V was cut back by 4 bases and J by 3 bases. CDR3 nucleotides: TGTGCCAGCAGCCATCCTCCGGGACAGCGGACAGATACGCAGTATTTT. This sequence encodes CASSHPPGQRTDTQYF.

This sequence joins TRBV30 and TRBJ1-2; possibly TRBD1 for D (6 bases). V was pared by 3 bases and J by 3 bases, with 17 bases between. Germline V gene lookup returns CDR1 GTSNPN and CDR2 SVGIG (reference sequence). This CDR3 is 15 amino acids long. This CDR3 reads CAWSRTPGEDYGYTF. The CDR3 DNA is TGTGCCTGGAGCCGTACGCCAGGGGAGGACTATGGCTACACCTTC.

The V and J genes are TRBV28 and TRBJ2-1, with TRBD1 matching over 8 bases. Unmatched junction bases numbered 13, after V lost 5 bases and J lost 10 bases. This CDR3 has 15 amino acids. Germline CDR1 reads MDHEN; CDR2 reads SYDVKM. CDR3 sequence reads: CASSPGQGAIGEQFF. In nucleotides, the CDR3 is TGTGCCAGCAGTCCCGGGCAGGGGGCTATCGGGGAGCAGTTCTTC.

The rearrangement links TRBV27 to TRBJ2-1, with D perhaps assigned TRBD1 or TRBD2 (6 bases each). Trimming pared 2 bases from V and 8 bases from J, leaving 10 bases between. The CDR3 is 13 residues long. In germline, CDR1 is MNHEY, CDR2 SMNVEV (reference sequence). The CDR3 here is CASSLLRGHEQFF. The DNA for the CDR3 is TGTGCCAGCAGTTTACTACGGGGGCATGAGCAGTTCTTC.

This sequence joins TRBV4-3 and TRBJ1-2; a possible D gene is TRBD1 (6 bases). Germline V lookup: CDR1 LGHNA, CDR2 YSLEER. The CDR3 is 17 amino acids. Trimming removed 0 bases at V and 4 bases at J, with 18 bases between. In DNA, the CDR3 is TGCGCCAGCAGCCAAGAAAGGGGGGGGTTGGGCCTCTATGGCTACACCTTC. It codes for CASSQERGGLGLYGYTF.